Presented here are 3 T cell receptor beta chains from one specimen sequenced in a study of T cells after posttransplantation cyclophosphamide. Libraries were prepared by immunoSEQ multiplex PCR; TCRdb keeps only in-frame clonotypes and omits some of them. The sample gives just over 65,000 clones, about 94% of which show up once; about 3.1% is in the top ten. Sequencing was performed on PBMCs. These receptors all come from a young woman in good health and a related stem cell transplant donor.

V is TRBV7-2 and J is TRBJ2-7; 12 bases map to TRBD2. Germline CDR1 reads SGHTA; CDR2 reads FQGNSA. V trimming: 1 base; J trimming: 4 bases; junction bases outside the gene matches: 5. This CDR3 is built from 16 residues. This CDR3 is CASSLEASGGAYEQYF. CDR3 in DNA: TGTGCCAGCAGCTTAGAGGCTAGCGGGGGGGCGTACGAGCAGTACTTC.

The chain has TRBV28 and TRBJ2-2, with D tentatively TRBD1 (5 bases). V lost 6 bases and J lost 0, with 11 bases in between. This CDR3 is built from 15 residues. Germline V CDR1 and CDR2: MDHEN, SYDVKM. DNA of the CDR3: TGTGCCAGCAGACCGACAGCCTCGAACACCGGGGAGCTGTTTTTT. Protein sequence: CASRPTASNTGELFF.

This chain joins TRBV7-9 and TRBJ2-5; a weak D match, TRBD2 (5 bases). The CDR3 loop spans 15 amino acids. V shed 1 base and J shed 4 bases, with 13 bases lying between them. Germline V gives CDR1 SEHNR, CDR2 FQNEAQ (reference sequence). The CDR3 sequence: CASSLDRGYRETQYF. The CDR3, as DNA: TGTGCCAGCAGCTTAGATCGCGGGTACCGAGAGACCCAGTACTTC.